One and the same sample provided the 8 T cell receptor beta chains below, sequenced in a study of shared clonotypes between healthy human individuals. Produced via immunoSEQ multiplex PCR; TCRdb's table is partial and in-frame only. Seen here are over 2 million clones, roughly 95% observed once, and the top ten hold around 0.13%. The sample consisted of naive CD4+ T cells sorted from blood. Described subset: CD45RA+ positively selected. The source of these receptors is a man aged 18 to 30 in good health.

This clone was seen just once. The chain joins TRBV5-1 to TRBJ1-1, with 9 bases matching TRBD1. CDR1 is SGHRS, CDR2 YFSETQ, per germline. V lost 4 bases and J lost 6; bases outside the gene matches: 7. This CDR3 spans 14 amino acids. The CDR3 DNA is TGCGCCAGCAGCGAGGACAGGGGAGGCGCTGAAGCTTTCTTT. This sequence encodes CASSEDRGGAEAFF.

This chain connects TRBV25-1 to TRBJ1-5; D call uncertain. Germline lookup yields CDR1 MGHDK and CDR2 SYGVNS. The CDR3 is 12 residues long. V lost 3 bases, J lost 6 bases, and 6 bases lay in between. CDR3 loop: CASSDGGQPQHF. In DNA form, the CDR3 reads TGTGCCAGCAGTGATGGTGGTCAGCCCCAGCATTTT.

The chain couples TRBV30 to TRBJ1-2; 7 bases align to TRBD1. V was pared by 6 bases and J by 8 bases, with 12 bases of the junction left unmatched. This CDR3 is built from 13 residues. Germline V gives CDR1 GTSNPN, CDR2 SVGIG (reference sequence). The CDR3 nucleotides are TGTGCCTGTGACAGGGTGAATCTTTCGGGCTACACCTTC. It specifies CACDRVNLSGYTF.

A word on this clone: Additional DNA sequences in this sample encode the identical CDR3. V and J are TRBV7-9 and TRBJ2-1; 8 bases align to TRBD1. The CDR3 loop spans 14 amino acids. Germline CDR1 reads SEHNR; CDR2 reads FQNEAQ (reference sequence). With 1 base clipped from V and 6 bases from J, the junction kept 2 bases outside the gene matches. As DNA, the CDR3 is TGTGCCAGCAGCTTAGTCGGGACAGGCAATGAGCAGTTCTTC. The encoded protein is CASSLVGTGNEQFF.

The rearrangement links TRBV21-1 to TRBJ2-7. TRBV21-1 is labeled a pseudogene. The CDR3 extends over 15 amino acids. The CDR3 spells CASSGAPQRTYEQYF. CDR3 DNA sequence: TGTGCCAGCAGTGGAGCTCCACAGCGCACCTACGAGCAGTACTTC.

The rearrangement uses TRBV6-6 and TRBJ2-2; the D is unclear. The CDR3 covers 13 residues. Germline V CDR1 and CDR2: MNHNY, SVGAGI (reference sequence). V was pared by 8 bases and J by 6 bases, with 13 bases between. In DNA, the CDR3 is TGTGCCAGCCGTCTATCGGCGGCCGGGGAGCTGTTTTTT. This gives the protein CASRLSAAGELFF.

The chain carries TRBV27 and TRBJ1-1, with a weak D call TRBD1 (5 bases). V gave up 5 bases and J gave up 0 bases, with 10 bases separating them. The germline CDR1 and CDR2 sequences are MNHEY and SMNVEV (reference sequence). There are 14 residues in the CDR3. This chain's CDR3 is CASSLGTVNTEAFF. The CDR3 coding sequence is TGTGCCAGCAGTCTAGGGACGGTGAACACTGAAGCTTTCTTT.

To note about this clone: This clone may be a read error of a much larger clone one base away. The chain employs TRBV5-1 and TRBJ2-7; 11 nucleotides line up with TRBD1. This CDR3 has 14 residues. In germline, CDR1 is SGHRS, CDR2 YFSETQ. CDR3 region: CANSFWTGGIEQYF. CDR3 nucleotides: TGCGCCAACAGCTTTTGGACAGGGGGCATCGAGCAGTACTTC.